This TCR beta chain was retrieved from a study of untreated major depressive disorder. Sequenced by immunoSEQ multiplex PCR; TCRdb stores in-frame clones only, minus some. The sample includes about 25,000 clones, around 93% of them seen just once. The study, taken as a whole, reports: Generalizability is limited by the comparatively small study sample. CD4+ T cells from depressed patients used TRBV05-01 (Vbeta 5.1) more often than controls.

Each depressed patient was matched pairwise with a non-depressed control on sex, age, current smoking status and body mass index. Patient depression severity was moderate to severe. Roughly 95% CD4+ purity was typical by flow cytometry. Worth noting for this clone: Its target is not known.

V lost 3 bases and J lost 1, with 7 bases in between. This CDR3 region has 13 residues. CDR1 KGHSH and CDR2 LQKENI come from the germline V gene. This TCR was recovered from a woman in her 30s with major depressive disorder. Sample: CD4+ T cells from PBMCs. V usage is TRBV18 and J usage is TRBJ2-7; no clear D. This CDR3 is CASSPGLSYEQYF. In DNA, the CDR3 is TGTGCCAGCTCACCCGGCCTATCCTACGAGCAGTACTTC. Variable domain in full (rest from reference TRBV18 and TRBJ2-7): NAGVMQNPRHLVRRRGQEARLRCSPMKGHSHVYWYRQLPEEGLKFMVYLQKENIIDESGMPKERFSAEFPKEGPSILRIQQVVRGDSAAYFCASSPGLSYEQYFGPGTRLTVT.